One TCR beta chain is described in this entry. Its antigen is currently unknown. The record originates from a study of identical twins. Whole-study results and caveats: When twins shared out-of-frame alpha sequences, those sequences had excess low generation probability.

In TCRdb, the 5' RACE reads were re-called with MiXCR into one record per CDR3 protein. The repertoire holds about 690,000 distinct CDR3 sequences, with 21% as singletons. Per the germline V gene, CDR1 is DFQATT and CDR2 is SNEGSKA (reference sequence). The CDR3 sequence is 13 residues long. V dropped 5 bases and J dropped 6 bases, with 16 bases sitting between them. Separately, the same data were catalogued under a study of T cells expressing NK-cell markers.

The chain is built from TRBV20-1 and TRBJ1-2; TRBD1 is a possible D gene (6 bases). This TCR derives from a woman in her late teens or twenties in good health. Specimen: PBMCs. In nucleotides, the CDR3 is TGCAGTGCTCCCTACACCGGGACAAATGGCTACACCTTC. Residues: CSAPYTGTNGYTF.